This entry describes one TCR beta chain. The data are from a study of OX40 agonist ivuxolimab in advanced cancers. As for the study in general: Among those enrolled, mean age was approximately 62 years (range roughly 23 to 90) and about 79% were male.

Profiling relied on immunoSEQ multiplex PCR, and the TCRdb table lists in-frame clones only, not all of them. The sample carries some 75,000 clones, 88% recorded once. Losses at the gene ends were 7 bases for V and 5 bases for J; bases not matched to a gene: 7. CDR3 length: 14 amino acids. The germline V gene has CDR1 MNHNS and CDR2 SASEGT. The chain carries TRBV6-1 and TRBJ1-5; 8 bases map to TRBD1. The sequences come from CD4+ or CD8+ T cells sorted from blood, collected in a trial of the OX40 agonist ivuxolimab. The TCR sequence derives from an adult with an advanced solid tumor such as melanoma, head and neck, liver or kidney cancer. CDR3 amino acids: CASTSGGAYQPQHF. As DNA, the CDR3 is TGTGCCAGCACCTCAGGGGGCGCGTATCAGCCCCAGCATTTT.